These 8 T cell receptor beta chains originate from one sample sequenced in a study of blood T cell repertoires in COVID-19. Data came from immunoSEQ multiplex PCR; TCRdb stores just in-frame clones and leaves some out. The sample shows approximately 180,000 clones, around 85% of them seen only once. Sequenced material: peripheral blood. Receptor source: a human donor with active or convalescent COVID-19. The donor label of this sample is uncertain.

CDR3 nucleotide sequence: TGTGCCAGCTCACCACTGACAGCTGCTAGAGAGACCCAGTACTTC. It translates to CASSPLTAARETQYF. The V gene is TRBV18, the J gene TRBJ2-5; D possibly corresponds to TRBD1 (5 bases). Trimming took 1 base from V and 4 from J, leaving 13 bases between them. Germline CDR1 is KGHSH and CDR2 is LQKENI. The CDR3 length is 15 residues.

V usage is TRBV19 and J usage is TRBJ2-2; TRBD2 agrees at 8 bases. V lost 6 bases to trimming and J lost 9 bases; unmatched junction nucleotides: 12. CDR3 size: 15 residues. Germline V lookup: CDR1 LNHDA, CDR2 SQIVND (reference sequence). The CDR3 loop reads CASSRTDGGARELFF. As DNA, the CDR3 is TGTGCCAGTAGCAGAACCGACGGGGGGGCCCGGGAGCTGTTTTTT.

V gene TRBV18 combines with J gene TRBJ2-1; TRBD1 agrees at 8 bases. Looked up from germline, CDR1 is KGHSH and CDR2 is LQKENI. The CDR3 has 17 amino acids. V lost 2 bases to trimming and J lost 7 bases; unmatched junction nucleotides: 13. For the CDR3, the DNA is TGTGCCAGCTCACCAAGCGCCAGGGGGCAAAATGGGAATGAGCAGTTCTTC. This sequence encodes CASSPSARGQNGNEQFF.

The V and J genes are TRBV3-1 (or the pseudogene TRBV3-2) and TRBJ2-5; 11 positions match TRBD2. V was clipped by 4 bases and J by 3 bases; unmatched bases: 10. The CDR3 spans 17 residues. CDR1 and CDR2 from the germline V gene are LGHDT and YNNKEL (reference sequence). This CDR3 is CASSLHSGGAVEETQYF. In DNA, the CDR3 is TGTGCCAGCAGCCTACATAGCGGGGGGGCCGTCGAAGAGACCCAGTACTTC.

This clone has only one observation. The rearrangement joins TRBV6-6 to TRBJ1-1; possible D gene TRBD1, 5 bases. The CDR3 has 13 amino acids. Per the germline V gene, CDR1 is MNHNY and CDR2 is SVGAGI (reference sequence). With 4 bases removed from V and 6 bases from J, the gap between germline ends came to 12 bases. The CDR3 protein is CASSFSQGAEAFF. The CDR3 coding sequence is TGTGCCAGCAGTTTCTCCCAGGGCGCTGAAGCTTTCTTT.

The chain couples TRBV18 to TRBJ2-7; 7 positions match TRBD1. CDR3 length: 14 amino acids. Per the germline V gene, CDR1 is KGHSH and CDR2 is LQKENI. The V gene end was trimmed by 3 bases and the J gene end by 3 bases; junction bases not matched to a gene: 5. The CDR3 bases are TGTGCCAGCTCACCCTGGGACAGTCTCTACGAGCAGTACTTC. It is translated as CASSPWDSLYEQYF.

In its sample, this clone was seen once. The chain recombines TRBV7-8 with TRBJ2-7; 11 bases map to TRBD2. The length of the CDR3 is 15 residues. Germline V gene lookup returns CDR1 SGHVS and CDR2 FQNEAQ. Trimming at V came to 4 bases and at J to 3 bases, leaving 5 bases not matched to a gene. CDR3 DNA: TGTGCCAGCAGCTCGCAACTAGCGGGAGACTACGAGCAGTACTTC. This translates into CASSSQLAGDYEQYF.

The chain links TRBV28 to TRBJ2-3; 10 bases are shared with TRBD2. This CDR3 contains 14 residues. Germline V gives CDR1 MDHEN, CDR2 SYDVKM. J lost 8 bases, V lost 4 bases, and 6 bases had no gene match. CDR3 sequence (DNA): TGTGCCAGCAGTTCTAGCGGGGGCGGTGGTACGCAGTATTTT. This encodes CASSSSGGGGTQYF.